This TCR beta chain was profiled in a study of blood T cell repertoires in COVID-19 (dated by TCRdb to 2018 to 2020). About the full investigation: Samples covering the acute and convalescent phases of COVID-19 were provided by collaborators in the United States, Italy and Spain. The material from the prospective study consisted of cDNA or gDNA derived from T cells, B-cell-depleted T cells, or PBMCs. Samples came from the ongoing ImmuneRACE study (first 160 participants) plus 1,254 subjects from 6 global collaborators. Where available, HLA class I and class II types were taken from metadata supplied by the sample provider and were not determined by assay-based typing. The repertoires were made available in a free public database intended to serve as a resource for research on the immune response to SARS-CoV-2. Nearly every sample came with metadata listing a de-identified subject ID, COVID-19 status, age in years and sex. Deeply sampled blood TCRbeta repertoires from subjects exposed to, actively infected with, or recovered from COVID-19 were included in the dataset. Overall study outcomes, separate from this receptor: The quantity of clinical and demographic metadata differed by source and by participant and was supplied without curation.

Including the terminal cysteine and phenylalanine, the CDR3 comprises 14 residues. CDR3 DNA is the only sequence kept; it has 42 bases, read in frame from the first base. CDR1 is given as SGHTA and CDR2 as FQGNSA, both from the germline V gene. The germline ends are 14 bases apart after V is trimmed by 5 bases and J by 6 bases. Collaborating institutions collected whole blood in K2EDTA tubes following their own protocols. For TCRbeta analysis, collaborators shipped samples as frozen whole blood, isolated PBMCs, or DNA extracted from either of those sample types. Note on this clone: No cognate antigen has been identified for it. Base quality data are lacking; no much larger clone is found one base away.

TCRbeta CDR3 regions were amplified from genomic DNA by means of the immunoSEQ Assay, a bias-controlled multiplex PCR. As for the original processing: Within the assay, amplification of reference gene primers was used to estimate how many nucleated cells each sample contained. To quantify the absolute abundance of each unique TCRbeta CDR3 rearrangement, sequence reads were collapsed and filtered. For each sample, productive Simpson clonality was calculated by taking the square root of Simpson's diversity index across productive rearrangements. TCRdb's version of the immuneACCESS table is confined to in-frame rearrangements and falls short of the full clone set. An unresolved V gene accounts for under half of the shortfall where checked; the remainder is of unknown origin. V and J calls and clone size are those listed in that table; D and trimming were worked out from the DNA. The sample table contains about 150,000 clones; only one count was recorded for approximately 86% of them. Less than 4.5% of the sample rests with the top ten.

The chain is made from TRBV7-2 and TRBJ1-5; 6 matching bases give a weak D call of TRBD1. This clonotype was obtained from a woman aged 55-70 years with active or convalescent COVID-19. The sequencing sample was made of peripheral blood. The nucleotides read TGTGCCAGCAGCCGGACAGTCGGAGGTCAGCCCCAGCATTTT. It specifies CASSRTVGGQPQHF.